The 5 T cell receptor beta chains below come from one sample, sequenced in a study of CD8+ T cells in alopecia areata. Following RNA extraction, reverse transcription yielded cDNA that acted as the sequencing template. Repertoires were generated with immunoSEQ multiplex PCR, while TCRdb's copy carries only in-frame clones and drops some. Among under 65,000 clones listed, about 40% were seen once. Sequencing was performed on NKG2D-low CD8+ T cells sorted from blood. The receptors were gathered from a human donor with alopecia areata.

The chain recombines TRBV2 with TRBJ1-2, with 8 bases fitting TRBD1. The ends lost 10 bases at V and 3 bases at J; junction bases unmatched: 10. CDR3 length: 14 amino acids. Per germline, CDR1 SNHLY and CDR2 FYNNEI. The CDR3 DNA reads as TGTGCCAAGGTACGGGGGACAGGTGACTATGGCTACACCTTC. This translates into CAKVRGTGDYGYTF.

There are a few counts of this clone. In nucleotides, the CDR3 is TGTGCCAGCAGCGTAGGCAGGGGGGCCCACTATGGCTACACCTTC. Its protein product is CASSVGRGAHYGYTF. The chain joins TRBV9 to TRBJ1-2; 7 nucleotides match TRBD1. This CDR3 has 15 amino acids. V was pared by 0 bases and J by 3 bases, with 5 bases of the junction left unmatched. Germline V CDR1 and CDR2: SGDLS, YYNGEE. Complete variable domain (other parts from reference TRBV9 and TRBJ1-2): DSGVTQTPKHLITATGQRVTLRCSPRSGDLSVYWYQQSLDQGLQFLIQYYNGEERAKGNILERFSAQQFPDLHSELNLSSLELGDSALYFCASSVGRGAHYGYTFGSGTRLTVV.

This clone turned up a few times. The V call is TRBV28, the J call TRBJ2-7; 8 bases line up with TRBD1. V shed 9 bases, J shed 5 bases, and the junction held 3 bases outside the gene matches. The CDR3 contains 11 residues. The germline CDR1 and CDR2 sequences are MDHEN and SYDVKM. The CDR3 loop is CASGQGHEQYF. CDR3 in DNA: TGTGCCAGTGGACAGGGCCACGAGCAGTACTTC.

The chain is built from TRBV28 and TRBJ2-7; 12 nucleotides align to TRBD1. The length of the CDR3 is 15 residues. Germline-derived CDR1 and CDR2 are MDHEN and SYDVKM. V gave up 4 bases and J gave up 5 bases; unmatched junction bases: 6. The CDR3 bases are TGTGCCAGCAGTTGGGGACAGGGGGCGCCGGACGAGCAGTACTTC. Residues: CASSWGQGAPDEQYF.

In its sample, this clone was seen a few times. This chain links TRBV29-1 with TRBJ2-7; D assignment may be TRBD1 or TRBD2 (5 bases each). V dropped 4 bases and J dropped 0 bases, with 13 bases sitting between them. Germline V gene data show CDR1 as SQVTM and CDR2 as ANQGSEA. CDR3 length: 14 residues. The chain's CDR3 is CSVGSGDSSYEQYF. In nucleotides, the CDR3 is TGCAGCGTTGGAAGCGGCGACAGCTCCTACGAGCAGTACTTC.